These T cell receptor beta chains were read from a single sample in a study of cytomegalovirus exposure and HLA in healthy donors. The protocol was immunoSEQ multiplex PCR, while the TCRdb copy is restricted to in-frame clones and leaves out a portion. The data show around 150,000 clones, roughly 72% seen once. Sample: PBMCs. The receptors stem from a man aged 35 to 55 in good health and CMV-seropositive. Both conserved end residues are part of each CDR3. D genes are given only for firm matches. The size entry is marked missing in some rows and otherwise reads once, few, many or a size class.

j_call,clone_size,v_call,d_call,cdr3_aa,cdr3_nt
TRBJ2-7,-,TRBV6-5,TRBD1,CASSYRVGGSHEQYF,TGTGCCAGCAGTTACCGAGTAGGGGGCAGCCACGAGCAGTACTTC
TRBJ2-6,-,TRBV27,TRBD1,CASSLTGGPSGANVLTF,TGTGCCAGCAGTTTAACAGGGGGCCCCTCTGGGGCCAACGTCCTGACTTTC
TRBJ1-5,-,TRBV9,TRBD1,CASSSDRDNQPQHF,TGTGCCAGCAGCTCAGACAGGGACAATCAGCCCCAGCATTTT
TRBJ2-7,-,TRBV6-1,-,CASSKRDNSYEQYF,TGTGCCAGCTCCAAACGGGACAACTCCTACGAGCAGTACTTC
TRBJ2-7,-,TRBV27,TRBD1,CASSPSQGAYEQYF,TGTGCCAGCAGTCCCTCACAGGGGGCCTACGAGCAGTACTTC
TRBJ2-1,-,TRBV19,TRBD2,CASSILAGGQNNEQFF,TGTGCCAGTAGTATACTAGCGGGGGGGCAAAACAATGAGCAGTTCTTC
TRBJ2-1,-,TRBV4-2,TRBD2,CASSQGALAGDEQFF,TGTGCCAGCAGCCAAGGGGCCCTAGCGGGGGATGAGCAGTTCTTC
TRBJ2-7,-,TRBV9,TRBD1,CASAQGQGFYEQYF,TGTGCCAGCGCCCAGGGACAGGGATTCTACGAGCAGTACTTC
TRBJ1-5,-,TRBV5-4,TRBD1,CASSGDRVVQPQHF,TGTGCCAGCAGCGGGGACAGGGTGGTTCAGCCCCAGCATTTT
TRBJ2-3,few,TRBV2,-,CASSEKWGPSTDTQYF,TGTGCCAGCAGTGAAAAGTGGGGGCCGAGCACAGATACGCAGTATTTT
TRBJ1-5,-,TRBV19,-,CASSSKSQGSGNQPQHF,TGTGCCAGTAGCTCAAAGTCTCAGGGGTCGGGCAATCAGCCCCAGCATTTT
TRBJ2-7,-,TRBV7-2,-,CASSPDTYEQYF,TGTGCCAGCAGCCCTGACACATACGAGCAGTACTTC
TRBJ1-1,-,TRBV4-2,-,CASSVGWGGGNTEAFF,TGTGCCAGCAGCGTGGGGTGGGGGGGTGGGAACACTGAAGCTTTCTTT
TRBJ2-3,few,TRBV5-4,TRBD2,CASSLGLAGSTDTQYF,TGTGCCAGCAGCCTGGGACTAGCGGGGTCTACAGATACGCAGTATTTT
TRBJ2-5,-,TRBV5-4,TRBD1,CASKDRGRETQYF,TGTGCCAGCAAAGACAGGGGGCGAGAGACCCAGTACTTC
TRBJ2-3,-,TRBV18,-,CASSPGLAGTDTQYF,TGTGCCAGCTCCCCGGGGTTAGCGGGCACAGATACGCAGTATTTT
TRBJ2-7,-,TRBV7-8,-,CASSPLYEQYF,TGTGCCAGCAGCCCCTTATACGAGCAGTACTTC
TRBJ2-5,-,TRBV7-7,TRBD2,CASSLAASGGAGKTQYF,TGTGCTAGCAGCTTAGCCGCTAGCGGGGGGGCCGGGAAGACCCAGTACTTC
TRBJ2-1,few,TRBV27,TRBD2,CASSPGTSGYNEQFF,TGTGCCAGCAGTCCGGGGACTAGCGGCTACAATGAGCAGTTCTTC
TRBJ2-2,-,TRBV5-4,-,CASRYQGSNTGELFF,TGTGCCAGCAGGTATCAGGGATCGAACACCGGGGAGCTGTTTTTT
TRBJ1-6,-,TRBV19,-,CASSPPTLESPLHF,TGTGCCAGTAGCCCGCCTACCCTCGAATCACCCCTCCACTTT
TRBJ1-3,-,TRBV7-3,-,CASSNSDTNTIYF,TGTGCCAGCAGCAATTCGGACACAAACACCATATATTTT